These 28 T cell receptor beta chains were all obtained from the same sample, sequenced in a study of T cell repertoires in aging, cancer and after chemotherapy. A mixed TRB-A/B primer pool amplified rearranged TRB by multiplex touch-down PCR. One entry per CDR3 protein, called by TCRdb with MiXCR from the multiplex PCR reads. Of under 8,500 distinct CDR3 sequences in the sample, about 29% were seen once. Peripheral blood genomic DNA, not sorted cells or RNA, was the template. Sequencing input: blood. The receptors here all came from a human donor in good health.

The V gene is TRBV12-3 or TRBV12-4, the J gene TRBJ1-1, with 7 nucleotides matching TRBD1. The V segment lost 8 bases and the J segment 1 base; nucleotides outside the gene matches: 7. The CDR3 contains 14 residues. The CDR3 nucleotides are TGTGCCAGCCCTGCGGAGGGGGCGAACACTGAAGCTTTCTTT. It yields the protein CASPAEGANTEAFF.

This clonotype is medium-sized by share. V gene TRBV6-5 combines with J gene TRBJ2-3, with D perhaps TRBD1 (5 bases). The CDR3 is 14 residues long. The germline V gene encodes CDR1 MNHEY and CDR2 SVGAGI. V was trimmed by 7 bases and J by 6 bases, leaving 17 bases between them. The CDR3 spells CASTPTWGRDTQYF. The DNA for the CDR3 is TGTGCCAGCACTCCCACCTGGGGCAGGGATACGCAGTATTTT.

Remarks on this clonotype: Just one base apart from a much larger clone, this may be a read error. As DNA, the CDR3 is TGTGCCAGTAGTTTCCGCATTCGCACAGATACGCAGTATTTT. This sequence encodes CASSFRIRTDTQYF. This chain connects TRBV19 to TRBJ2-3; no reliable D call. V lost 5 bases and J lost 1, with 10 bases in between. This CDR3 region has 14 residues. Germline-derived CDR1 and CDR2 are LNHDA and SQIVND (reference sequence).

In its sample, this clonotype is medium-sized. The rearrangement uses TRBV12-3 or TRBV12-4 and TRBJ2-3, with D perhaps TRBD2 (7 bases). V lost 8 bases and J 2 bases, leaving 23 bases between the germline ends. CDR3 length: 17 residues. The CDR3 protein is CASEGEESGDITDTQYF. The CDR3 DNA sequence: TGTGCCAGCGAGGGTGAGGAAAGCGGGGACATCACAGATACGCAGTATTTT.

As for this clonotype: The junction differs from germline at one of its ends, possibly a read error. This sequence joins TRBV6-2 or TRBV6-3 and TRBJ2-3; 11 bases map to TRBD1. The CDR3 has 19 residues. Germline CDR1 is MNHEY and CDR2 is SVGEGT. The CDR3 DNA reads TGTGCCATCAGTTACCTTGGACAGGGGGCATGGATGAGCACAGATACGCAGTATTTT. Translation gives CAISYLGQGAWMSTDTQYF.

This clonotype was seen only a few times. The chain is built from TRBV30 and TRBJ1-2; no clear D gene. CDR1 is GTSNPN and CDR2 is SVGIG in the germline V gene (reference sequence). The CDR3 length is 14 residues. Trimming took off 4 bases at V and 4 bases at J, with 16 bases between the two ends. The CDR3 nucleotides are TGTGCCTGGACCCTAGACCGTTTGGGCTATGGCTACACCTTC. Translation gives CAWTLDRLGYGYTF.

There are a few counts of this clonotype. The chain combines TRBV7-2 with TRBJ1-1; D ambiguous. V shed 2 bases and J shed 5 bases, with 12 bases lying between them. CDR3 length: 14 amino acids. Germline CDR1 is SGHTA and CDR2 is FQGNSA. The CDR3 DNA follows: TGTGCCAGCAGCTTAAAGGGTCAGTGGACTGAAGCTTTCTTT. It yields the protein CASSLKGQWTEAFF.

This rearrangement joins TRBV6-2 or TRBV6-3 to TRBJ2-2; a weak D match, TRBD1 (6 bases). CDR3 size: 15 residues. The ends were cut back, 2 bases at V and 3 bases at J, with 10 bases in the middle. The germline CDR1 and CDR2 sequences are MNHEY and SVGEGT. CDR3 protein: CASSYDYRDTGELFF. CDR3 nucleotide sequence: TGTGCCAGCAGTTACGATTACAGGGACACCGGGGAGCTGTTTTTT.

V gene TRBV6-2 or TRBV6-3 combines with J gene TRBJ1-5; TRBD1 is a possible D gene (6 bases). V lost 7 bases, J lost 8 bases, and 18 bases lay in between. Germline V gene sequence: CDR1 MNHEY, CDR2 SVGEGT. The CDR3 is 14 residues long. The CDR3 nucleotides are TGTGCCAGCATTGGCCGGACCCCAGGGGAGCCCCAGCATTTT. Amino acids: CASIGRTPGEPQHF.

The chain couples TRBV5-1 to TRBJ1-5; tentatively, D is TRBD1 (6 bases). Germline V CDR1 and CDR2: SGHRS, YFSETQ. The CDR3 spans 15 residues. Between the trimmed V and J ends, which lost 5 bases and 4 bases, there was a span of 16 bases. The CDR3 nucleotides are TGCGCCAGCAGGGAGGGGGGCGGGCGGAATCAGCCCCAGCATTTT. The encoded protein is CASREGGGRNQPQHF.

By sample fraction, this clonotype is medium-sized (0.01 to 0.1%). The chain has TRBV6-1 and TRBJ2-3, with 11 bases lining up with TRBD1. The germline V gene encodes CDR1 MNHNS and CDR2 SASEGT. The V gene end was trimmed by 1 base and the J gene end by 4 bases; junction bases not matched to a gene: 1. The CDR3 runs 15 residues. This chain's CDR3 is CASSEGTGGADTQYF. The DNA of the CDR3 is TGTGCCAGCAGTGAAGGGACAGGGGGCGCAGATACGCAGTATTTT.

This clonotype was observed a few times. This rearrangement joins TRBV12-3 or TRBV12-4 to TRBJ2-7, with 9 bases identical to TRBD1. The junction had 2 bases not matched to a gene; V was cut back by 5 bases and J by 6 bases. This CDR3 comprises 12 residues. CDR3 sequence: CASSRTGVEQYF. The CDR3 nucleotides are TGTGCCAGCAGTCGGACAGGGGTCGAGCAGTACTTC.

The CDR3 region has the DNA TGTGCCAGCAGCTTGGCGGGGAGTCCCTACGAGCAGTACTTC. The encoded protein is CASSLAGSPYEQYF. The chain links TRBV5-4 to TRBJ2-7, with a tentative D call TRBD2 (5 bases). The V gene lost 0 bases and the J gene lost 2 bases, with 9 bases spanning the gap. Germline values: CDR1 SGHNT, CDR2 YYREEE (reference sequence). The length of the CDR3 is 14 residues. The full variable domain, rest sourced from reference TRBV5-4 and TRBJ2-7, is ETGVTQSPTHLIKTRGQQVTLRCSSQSGHNTVSWYQQALGQGPQFIFQYYREEENGRGNFPPRFSGLQFPNYSSELNVNALELDDSALYLCASSLAGSPYEQYFGPGTRLTVT.

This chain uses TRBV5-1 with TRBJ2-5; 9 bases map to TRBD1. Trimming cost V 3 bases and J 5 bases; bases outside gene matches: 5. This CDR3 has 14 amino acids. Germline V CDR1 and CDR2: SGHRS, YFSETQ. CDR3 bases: TGCGCCAGCAGCTCTTGGACAGGGGAGGAGACCCAGTACTTC. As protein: CASSSWTGEETQYF.

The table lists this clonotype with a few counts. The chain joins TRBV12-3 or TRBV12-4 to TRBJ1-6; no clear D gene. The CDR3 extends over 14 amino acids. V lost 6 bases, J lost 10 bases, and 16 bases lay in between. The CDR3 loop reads CASRRASGGSPLHF. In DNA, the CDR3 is TGTGCCAGCAGACGCGCTTCTGGAGGCTCACCCCTCCACTTT.

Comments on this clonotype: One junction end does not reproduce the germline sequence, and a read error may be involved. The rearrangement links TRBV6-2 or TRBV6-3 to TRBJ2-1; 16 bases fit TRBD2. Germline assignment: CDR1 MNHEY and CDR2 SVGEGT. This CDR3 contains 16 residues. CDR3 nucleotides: TGTGCCATCAGTGGGACTAGCGGGGGGGCCGACGATGAGCAGTTCTTC. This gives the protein CAISGTSGGADDEQFF.

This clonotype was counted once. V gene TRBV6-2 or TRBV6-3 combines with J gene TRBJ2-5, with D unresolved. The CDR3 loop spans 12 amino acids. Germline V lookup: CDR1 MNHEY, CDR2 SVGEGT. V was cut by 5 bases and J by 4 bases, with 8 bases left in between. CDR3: CASSNTRETQYF. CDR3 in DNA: TGTGCCAGCAGTAACACAAGAGAGACCCAGTACTTC.

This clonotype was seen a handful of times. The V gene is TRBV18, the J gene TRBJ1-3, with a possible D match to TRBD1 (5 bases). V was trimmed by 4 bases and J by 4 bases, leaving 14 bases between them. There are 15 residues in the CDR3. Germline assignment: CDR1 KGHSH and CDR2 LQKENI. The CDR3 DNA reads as TGTGCCAGCTCACGGGTCTTCGAGGGGGGAAACACCATATATTTT. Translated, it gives CASSRVFEGGNTIYF.

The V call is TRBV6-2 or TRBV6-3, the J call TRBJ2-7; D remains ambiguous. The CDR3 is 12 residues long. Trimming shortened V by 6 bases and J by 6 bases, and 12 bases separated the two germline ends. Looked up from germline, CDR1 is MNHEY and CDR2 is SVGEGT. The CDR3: CASRSGEGEQYF. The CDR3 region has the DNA TGTGCCAGCAGGAGTGGGGAAGGCGAGCAGTACTTC.

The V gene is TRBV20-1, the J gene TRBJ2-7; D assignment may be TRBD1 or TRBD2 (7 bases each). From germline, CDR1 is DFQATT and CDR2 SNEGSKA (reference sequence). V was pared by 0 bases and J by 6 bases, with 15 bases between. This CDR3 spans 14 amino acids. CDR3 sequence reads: CSARDGGTAGEQYF. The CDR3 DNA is TGCAGTGCTAGAGACGGGGGGACAGCCGGCGAGCAGTACTTC.

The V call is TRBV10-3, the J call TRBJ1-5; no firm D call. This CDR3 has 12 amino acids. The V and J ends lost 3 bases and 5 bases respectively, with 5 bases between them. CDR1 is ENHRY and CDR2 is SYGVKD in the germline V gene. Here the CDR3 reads CAISDRDQPQHF. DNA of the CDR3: TGTGCCATCAGTGATAGGGATCAGCCCCAGCATTTT.

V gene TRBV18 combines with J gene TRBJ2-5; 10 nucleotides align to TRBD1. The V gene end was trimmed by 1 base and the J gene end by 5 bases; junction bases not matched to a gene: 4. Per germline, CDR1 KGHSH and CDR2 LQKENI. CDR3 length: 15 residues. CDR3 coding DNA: TGTGCCAGCTCACCACGACAGGGGGCCGAGGAGACCCAGTACTTC. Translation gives CASSPRQGAEETQYF.

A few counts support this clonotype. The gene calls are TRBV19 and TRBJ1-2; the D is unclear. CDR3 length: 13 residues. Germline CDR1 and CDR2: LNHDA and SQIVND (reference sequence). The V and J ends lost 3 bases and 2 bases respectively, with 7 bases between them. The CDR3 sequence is CASSIFGNYGYTF. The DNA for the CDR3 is TGTGCCAGTAGTATTTTCGGAAACTATGGCTACACCTTC.

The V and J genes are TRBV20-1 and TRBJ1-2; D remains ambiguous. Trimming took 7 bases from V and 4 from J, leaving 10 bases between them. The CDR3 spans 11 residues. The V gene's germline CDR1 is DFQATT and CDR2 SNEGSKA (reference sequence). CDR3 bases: TGCAGTGAATCCGGGATCTATGGCTACACCTTC. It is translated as CSESGIYGYTF.

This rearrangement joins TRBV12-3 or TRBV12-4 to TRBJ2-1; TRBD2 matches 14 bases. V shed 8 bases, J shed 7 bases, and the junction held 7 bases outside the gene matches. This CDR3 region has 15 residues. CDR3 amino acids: CASGVTSGGANEQFF. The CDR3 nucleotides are TGTGCCAGCGGCGTGACTAGCGGGGGGGCAAATGAGCAGTTCTTC.

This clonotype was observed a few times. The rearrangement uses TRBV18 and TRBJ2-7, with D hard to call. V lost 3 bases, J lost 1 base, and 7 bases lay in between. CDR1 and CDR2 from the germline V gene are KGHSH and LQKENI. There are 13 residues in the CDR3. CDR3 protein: CASSPAASYEQYF. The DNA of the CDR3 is TGTGCCAGCTCACCGGCAGCTTCCTACGAGCAGTACTTC.

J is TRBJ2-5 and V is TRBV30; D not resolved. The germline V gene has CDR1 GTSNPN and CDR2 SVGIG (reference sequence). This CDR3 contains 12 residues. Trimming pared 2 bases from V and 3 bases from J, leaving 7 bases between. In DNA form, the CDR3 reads TGTGCCTGGAGTCTACCTGAAGAGACCCAGTACTTC. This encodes CAWSLPEETQYF.

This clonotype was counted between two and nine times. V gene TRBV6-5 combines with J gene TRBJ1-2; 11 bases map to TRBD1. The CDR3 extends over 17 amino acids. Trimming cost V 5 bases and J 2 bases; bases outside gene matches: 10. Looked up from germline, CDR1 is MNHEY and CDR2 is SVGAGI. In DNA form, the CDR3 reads TGTGCCAGCAGTCCCCCCGGGACAGGGGGGACGAACTATGGCTACACCTTC. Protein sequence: CASSPPGTGGTNYGYTF.